Below are 20 T cell receptor beta chains sequenced from a single sample in a study of shared clonotypes between healthy human individuals. Generated by immunoSEQ multiplex PCR, the TCRdb table keeps only in-frame clones and is missing some. The table includes some 980,000 clones, around 80% detected once. The sequencing sample was made of memory CD4+ T cells sorted from blood. Subset indicated: CD45RA-negative fraction. The receptor source for this set is a young man in good health.

This clone was detected a few times. The chain employs TRBV4-3 and TRBJ2-3; tentatively, D is TRBD1 (6 bases). The germline CDR1 and CDR2 sequences are LGHNA and YSLEER. The CDR3 loop spans 15 amino acids. V lost 0 bases, J lost 4 bases, and 11 bases lay in between. CDR3 region: CASSQELDRADTQYF. For the CDR3, the DNA is TGCGCCAGCAGCCAAGAACTGGACAGAGCAGATACGCAGTATTTT.

The V and J genes are TRBV11-2 and TRBJ2-2; 9 nucleotides align to TRBD2. CDR3 length: 15 amino acids. Losses at the gene ends were 3 bases for V and 2 bases for J; bases not matched to a gene: 1. Per the germline V gene, CDR1 is SGHAT and CDR2 is FQNNGV. The CDR3 here is CASSFSGSNTGELFF. CDR3 nucleotide sequence: TGTGCCAGCAGCTTTAGCGGGAGCAACACCGGGGAGCTGTTTTTT. The full variable domain, rest sourced from reference TRBV11-2 and TRBJ2-2, is EAGVAQSPRYKIIEKRQSVAFWCNPISGHATLYWYQQILGQGPKLLIQFQNNGVVDDSQLPKDRFSAERLKGVDSTLKIQPAKLEDSAVYLCASSFSGSNTGELFFGEGSRLTVL.

The J gene is TRBJ2-3, the V gene TRBV5-1; D gene uncertain. This CDR3 spans 13 amino acids. Trimming left V 0 bases short and J 8 bases short, with 10 bases between. The germline CDR1 and CDR2 sequences are SGHRS and YFSETQ. CDR3 in amino acids: CASSLDISVTQYF. The CDR3 bases are TGCGCCAGCAGCTTGGACATCTCCGTTACGCAGTATTTT.

The V gene is TRBV19, the J gene TRBJ2-2; D remains unclear. The CDR3 has 12 amino acids. Germline-derived CDR1 and CDR2 are LNHDA and SQIVND (reference sequence). The V gene lost 4 bases and the J gene lost 5 bases, with 5 bases spanning the gap. CDR3 sequence reads: CASSRRTGELFF. CDR3 bases: TGTGCCAGTAGTAGGAGAACCGGGGAGCTGTTTTTT.

The V gene is TRBV5-4, the J gene TRBJ2-5; TRBD2 matches 9 bases. Germline-derived CDR1 and CDR2 are SGHNT and YYREEE (reference sequence). The CDR3 totals 13 residues. Germline trimming cut 5 bases from V and 5 bases from J; bases unmatched to any gene: 4. The CDR3 nucleotides read TGTGCCAGCAGGTCCGCGGGAGGGGAGACCCAGTACTTC. This gives the protein CASRSAGGETQYF.

This clone was seen a handful of times. The chain joins TRBV7-9 to TRBJ1-5; D is unresolved. The CDR3 runs 14 residues. Trimming took off 0 bases at V and 2 bases at J, with 5 bases between the two ends. Germline V lookup: CDR1 SEHNR, CDR2 FQNEAQ (reference sequence). The CDR3, as DNA: TGTGCCAGCAGCTTAGCGGGTGGCAATCAGCCCCAGCATTTT. Translating it yields CASSLAGGNQPQHF.

This clone was counted a single time. A junction boundary mismatches the germline segment, possibly from a read error. The genes are TRBV7-7 and TRBJ2-5; D gene unclear. Germline V gene sequence: CDR1 SSHAT, CDR2 FNYEAQ (reference sequence). This CDR3 is built from 14 residues. In nucleotides, the CDR3 is TGTGCTAGCAGCTTCTTCCCAGGCCAAGAGACCCAGTACTTC. Its protein product is CASSFFPGQETQYF.

In this sample, this clone turned up once. The chain joins TRBV5-1 to TRBJ2-1; 9 nucleotides align to TRBD2. Germline V lookup: CDR1 SGHRS, CDR2 YFSETQ. The CDR3 is 16 residues long. J was trimmed by 7 bases and V by 0 bases; bases with no gene match: 8. DNA for the CDR3: TGCGCCAGCAGCTTGGACTTTAGCGGGAGAATGAATGAGCAGTTCTTC. This gives the protein CASSLDFSGRMNEQFF.

This chain joins TRBV28 and TRBJ2-1; 9 bases match TRBD2. After removal of 6 bases from V and 7 bases from J, the junction contained 10 bases not matched to a gene. This CDR3 contains 15 residues. The germline V gene encodes CDR1 MDHEN and CDR2 SYDVKM. In DNA, the CDR3 is TGTGCCAGCAGCCGAGCGGGGGGCCCGGGGAATGAGCAGTTCTTC. Its translation: CASSRAGGPGNEQFF. The full variable domain, its missing parts supplied by reference TRBV28 and TRBJ2-1, is DVKVTQSSRYLVKRTGEKVFLECVQDMDHENMFWYRQDPGLGLRLIYFSYDVKMKEKGDIPEGYSVSREKKERFSLILESASTNQTSMYLCASSRAGGPGNEQFFGPGTRLTVL.

The J gene is TRBJ2-7, the V gene TRBV14, with 7 bases fitting TRBD2. CDR3 size: 13 residues. Germline CDR1 and CDR2: SGHDN and FVKESK. V shed 5 bases and J 6 bases; nucleotides not matched to a gene: 7. The CDR3 spells CASSTRPGGEQYF. CDR3 in DNA: TGTGCCAGCAGCACCCGACCGGGGGGCGAGCAGTACTTC. Looking up the rest from reference TRBV14 and TRBJ2-7 gives the full variable domain: EAGVTQFPSHSVIEKGQTVTLRCDPISGHDNLYWYRRVMGKEIKFLLHFVKESKQDESGMPNNRFLAERTGGTYSTLKVQPAELEDSGVYFCASSTRPGGEQYFGPGTRLTVT.

The genes are TRBV7-9 and TRBJ1-5; 10 bases line up with TRBD1. With V trimmed by 3 bases and J by 1 base, 6 bases remained unmatched. The CDR3 contains 17 residues. Germline V gene sequence: CDR1 SEHNR, CDR2 FQNEAQ (reference sequence). CDR3 nucleotides: TGTGCCAGCAGCTTCGGACAGGGGGAGGGAAGCAATCAGCCCCAGCATTTT. Encoded protein: CASSFGQGEGSNQPQHF. The complete variable domain, with remaining parts taken from reference TRBV7-9 and TRBJ1-5, reads DTGVSQNPRHKITKRGQNVTFRCDPISEHNRLYWYRQTLGQGPEFLTYFQNEAQLEKSRLLSDRFSAERPKGSFSTLEIQRTEQGDSAMYLCASSFGQGEGSNQPQHFGDGTRLSIL.

The chain couples TRBV30 to TRBJ1-6; no reliable D call. The CDR3 covers 14 residues. Germline V lookup: CDR1 GTSNPN, CDR2 SVGIG (reference sequence). V was trimmed by 4 bases and J by 0 bases, leaving 7 bases between them. In DNA, the CDR3 is TGTGCCTGGACCATCAGCTCCTATAATTCACCCCTCCACTTT. Its translation: CAWTISSYNSPLHF.

Written as DNA, the CDR3 is TGTGCCAGCAGCCCCTTGGGATATGAGCAGTTCTTC. Translating gives CASSPLGYEQFF. This chain links TRBV7-9 with TRBJ2-1, with unresolved D. V lost 5 bases to trimming and J lost 8 bases, with 10 bases between them. CDR1 and CDR2 from the germline V gene are SEHNR and FQNEAQ (reference sequence). The CDR3 length is 12 residues. The full variable domain, completed using reference TRBV7-9 and TRBJ2-1, is DTGVSQNPRHKITKRGQNVTFRCDPISEHNRLYWYRQTLGQGPEFLTYFQNEAQLEKSRLLSDRFSAERPKGSFSTLEIQRTEQGDSAMYLCASSPLGYEQFFGPGTRLTVL.

CDR3 bases: TGTGCCAGCAGCGCGGACAGGGGTGCTCCCCAGCATTTT. This translates into CASSADRGAPQHF. The chain combines TRBV5-4 with TRBJ1-5; 9 nucleotides align to TRBD1. Germline loops: CDR1 SGHNT, CDR2 YYREEE (reference sequence). This CDR3 is 13 amino acids long. V dropped 4 bases and J dropped 10; count of bases not matched to a gene: 6.

The CDR3 sequence: CASSIRTSGRGGEQFF. The CDR3 nucleotides read TGTGCCAGCAGCATACGGACTAGCGGGAGAGGGGGTGAGCAGTTCTTC. The chain links TRBV5-4 to TRBJ2-1; 13 bases are shared with TRBD2. This CDR3 comprises 16 residues. V shed 4 bases and J 9 bases; nucleotides not matched to a gene: 10. The germline V gene has CDR1 SGHNT and CDR2 YYREEE (reference sequence).

The V and J genes are TRBV28 and TRBJ2-7; 9 bases are shared with TRBD1. Germline V gene data show CDR1 as MDHEN and CDR2 as SYDVKM. The CDR3 spans 14 residues. The ends lost 7 bases at V and 5 bases at J; junction bases unmatched: 9. The CDR3 here is CASIGGTGSNEQYF. Here the CDR3 DNA reads TGTGCCAGCATAGGGGGGACAGGGTCCAACGAGCAGTACTTC.

This clone was observed a single time. The chain joins TRBV6-1 to TRBJ2-1; 9 bases line up with TRBD1. This CDR3 region has 15 residues. Germline values: CDR1 MNHNS, CDR2 SASEGT. The V gene end was trimmed by 5 bases and the J gene end by 3 bases; junction bases not matched to a gene: 5. CDR3 bases: TGTGCCAGCAGTAGAGCGACAGGGGGCTACAATGAGCAGTTCTTC. Translated, it gives CASSRATGGYNEQFF.

There are a few counts of this clone. V usage is TRBV5-6 and J usage is TRBJ1-6; D may be TRBD1 (6 bases). Deletions cut 1 base from V and 10 bases from J, with 12 bases between. The CDR3 spans 14 residues. Looked up from germline, CDR1 is SGHDT and CDR2 is YYEEEE. The DNA of the CDR3 is TGTGCCAGCAGCTTGAGGGGGGATTGGTCACCCCTCCACTTT. Translation gives CASSLRGDWSPLHF. Supplemented by reference TRBV5-6 and TRBJ1-6, the full variable domain reads DAGVTQSPTHLIKTRGQQVTLRCSPKSGHDTVSWYQQALGQGPQFIFQYYEEEERQRGNFPDRFSGHQFPNYSSELNVNALLLGDSALYLCASSLRGDWSPLHFGNGTRLTVT.

On this clone itself: At one end, the junction sequence differs from germline, possibly due to a read error. The chain couples TRBV7-7 to TRBJ2-3; TRBD2 is a possible D gene (7 bases). Per germline, CDR1 SSHAT and CDR2 FNYEAQ (reference sequence). The CDR3 spans 15 residues. The CDR3 loop reads CASSLSGTSTDTQYF. The CDR3 DNA follows: TGTGCTAGCAGCTTAAGCGGGACAAGCACAGATACGCAGTATTTT.

The rearrangement joins TRBV30 to TRBJ1-6, with 7 positions matching TRBD1. CDR3 size: 20 residues. Germline V gene sequence: CDR1 GTSNPN, CDR2 SVGIG (reference sequence). J was trimmed by 5 bases and V by 3 bases; bases with no gene match: 22. The CDR3 protein is CAWRLRTGGALSFNNSPLHF. CDR3 DNA: TGTGCCTGGAGGCTAAGGACAGGCGGGGCCCTCTCCTTTAATAATTCACCCCTCCACTTT.